The 18 T cell receptor beta chains listed next were all sequenced from one sample in a study of T cells in Graves' hyperthyroidism and ophthalmopathy. The TCR beta CDR3 regions underwent amplification using RNA transcripts as the source. First-round RT-PCR with HTBI primers amplified the TCR CDR3 region. TCRdb fed the multiplex PCR reads into MiXCR, producing one record per CDR3 protein. The profile shows some 550,000 distinct CDR3 sequences, more than 15% of them singletons. The sample consisted of blood. These receptors all come from a woman aged 40 to 55 with Graves' ophthalmopathy.

This clonotype was seen only a few times. V usage is TRBV4-1 and J usage is TRBJ2-2; unclear D gene. This CDR3 spans 16 amino acids. CDR1 and CDR2 (germline): MGHRA, YSYEKL. V gave up 0 bases and J gave up 5 bases, with 13 bases separating them. CDR3 residues: CASSQEETAWTGELFF. CDR3 sequence (DNA): TGCGCCAGCAGCCAAGAAGAAACAGCCTGGACCGGGGAGCTGTTTTTT.

This clonotype was seen only a few times. The chain links TRBV20-1 to TRBJ2-1; TRBD2 is a possible D gene (6 bases). CDR1 and CDR2 (germline): DFQATT, SNEGSKA (reference sequence). The germline V and J ends were trimmed by 5 bases and 6 bases, with 17 bases remaining between them. The CDR3 covers 14 residues. CDR3 amino acids: CSAGGWSRLNEQFF. The CDR3 coding sequence is TGCAGTGCTGGGGGGTGGTCCAGGCTCAATGAGCAGTTCTTC.

The V gene is TRBV15, the J gene TRBJ2-7; 9 positions agree with TRBD2. This CDR3 spans 17 amino acids. Germline V CDR1 and CDR2: LNHNV, YYDKDF (reference sequence). J lost 4 bases, V lost 2 bases, and 12 bases had no gene match. DNA for the CDR3: TGTGCCACCAGCAGACCGAGGATAGCGGGAGAAGGATACGAGCAGTACTTC. It is translated as CATSRPRIAGEGYEQYF.

This clonotype showed up just a few times. The rearrangement links TRBV14 to TRBJ2-3, with D possibly TRBD1 on 5 matching bases. CDR1 is SGHDN, CDR2 FVKESK, per germline. V gave up 1 base and J gave up 1 base, with 9 bases separating them. The CDR3 loop spans 15 amino acids. The CDR3: CASSQGQIGTDTQYF. The CDR3 DNA is TGTGCCAGCAGCCAAGGACAGATCGGCACAGATACGCAGTATTTT.

V and J are TRBV4-1 and TRBJ2-2; tentatively, D is TRBD1 (6 bases). The CDR3 extends over 14 amino acids. Trimming stripped 4 bases from V and 8 bases from J, with 14 bases between. The germline V gene encodes CDR1 MGHRA and CDR2 YSYEKL. The CDR3 region is CASSPTGTPGELFF. CDR3 sequence (DNA): TGCGCCAGCAGCCCGACAGGCACACCGGGGGAGCTGTTTTTT.

This clonotype was seen only a few times. The chain carries TRBV7-2 and TRBJ2-7, with TRBD2 matching over 8 bases. The CDR3 extends over 14 amino acids. J lost 4 bases, V lost 6 bases, and 8 bases had no gene match. Germline values: CDR1 SGHTA, CDR2 FQGNSA. The CDR3 coding sequence is TGTGCCAGCAGTCCCACAGCGGGAGCTTACGAGCAGTACTTC. This translates into CASSPTAGAYEQYF. The full variable domain, in which reference TRBV7-2 and TRBJ2-7 provide the parts outside the CDR3, is GAGVSQSPSNKVTEKGKDVELRCDPISGHTALYWYRQSLGQGLEFLIYFQGNSAPDKSGLPSDRFSAERTGGSVSTLTIQRTQQEDSAVYLCASSPTAGAYEQYFGPGTRLTVT.

This clonotype has ten or more counts. The J gene is TRBJ2-1, the V gene TRBV12-3 or TRBV12-4, with D unresolved. The CDR3 consists of 13 residues. V was clipped by 5 bases and J by 2 bases, with 7 bases between them. The CDR3 region is CASSPWPYNEQFF. Written as DNA, the CDR3 is TGTGCCAGCAGTCCGTGGCCCTACAATGAGCAGTTCTTC.

This clonotype was counted many times. This rearrangement joins TRBV7-8 to TRBJ2-7; D tentatively fits TRBD1 or TRBD2 (5 bases each). CDR1 and CDR2 (germline): SGHVS, FQNEAQ. With 1 base removed from V and 2 bases from J, the gap between germline ends came to 12 bases. This CDR3 is 15 amino acids long. The CDR3 spells CASSLGTGPTYEQYF. As DNA, the CDR3 is TGTGCCAGCAGCTTAGGAACGGGGCCAACCTACGAGCAGTACTTC.

This chain uses TRBV13 with TRBJ2-5; D remains unclear. This CDR3 comprises 15 residues. Trimming cost V 4 bases and J 2 bases, with 14 bases left between them. The germline gives CDR1 PRHDT, CDR2 FYEKMQ (reference sequence). CDR3 in amino acids: CASSSHGLIQETQYF. The CDR3 DNA is TGTGCCAGCAGCTCCCACGGCCTTATACAAGAGACCCAGTACTTC.

This clonotype was seen at least ten times. This chain connects TRBV3-1 to TRBJ2-1; TRBD1 or TRBD2 may be the D gene (5 bases each). This CDR3 is built from 16 residues. Germline V gives CDR1 LGHDT, CDR2 YNNKEL (reference sequence). Trimming pared 4 bases from V and 2 bases from J, leaving 15 bases between. The CDR3 nucleotides read TGTGCCAGCAGCCCCTTTGGGGACGGCACCTACAATGAGCAGTTCTTC. This gives the protein CASSPFGDGTYNEQFF.

This clonotype was detected many times. The chain links TRBV11-2 to TRBJ2-1; the D gene is possibly TRBD2 (6 bases). CDR1 and CDR2 from the germline V gene are SGHAT and FQNNGV. This CDR3 contains 16 residues. The V and J ends lost 5 bases and 7 bases respectively, with 21 bases between them. The chain's CDR3 is CASSPEGGPPLNEQFF. In DNA form, the CDR3 reads TGTGCCAGCAGCCCAGAGGGAGGACCGCCTTTGAATGAGCAGTTCTTC.

The V call is TRBV6-1, the J call TRBJ2-3; TRBD1 is a possible D gene (6 bases). Trimming cost V 7 bases and J 6 bases, with 17 bases left between them. This CDR3 has 14 amino acids. Germline lookup yields CDR1 MNHNS and CDR2 SASEGT. CDR3 sequence reads: CASIRDTRIDTQYF. The CDR3 DNA follows: TGTGCCAGCATCAGGGACACTAGAATCGATACGCAGTATTTT.

This clonotype was observed a handful of times. The rearrangement uses TRBV27 and TRBJ1-5, with unresolved D. The CDR3 is 13 residues long. Germline V gene data show CDR1 as MNHEY and CDR2 as SMNVEV (reference sequence). Trimming shortened V by 6 bases and J by 3 bases, and 9 bases separated the two germline ends. CDR3 coding DNA: TGTGCCAGCAGCGGGCGGGCCAATCAGCCCCAGCATTTT. This sequence encodes CASSGRANQPQHF.

The CDR3 here is CASSLGREDTQYF. CDR3 nucleotides: TGTGCCAGCAGCTTAGGCAGGGAAGATACGCAGTATTTT. V and J are TRBV9 and TRBJ2-3; possible D gene TRBD1, 5 bases. V dropped 4 bases and J dropped 5 bases, with 11 bases sitting between them. The CDR3 contains 13 residues. Per the germline V gene, CDR1 is SGDLS and CDR2 is YYNGEE.

In its sample, this clonotype was seen a few times. V gene TRBV11-2 combines with J gene TRBJ2-2, with D perhaps matching TRBD1 or TRBD2 (5 bases each). CDR1 is SGHAT and CDR2 is FQNNGV in the germline V gene. The CDR3 covers 15 residues. V lost 4 bases and J lost 8, with 17 bases in between. The CDR3 reads CASSSPGRPWGELFF. The CDR3 DNA sequence: TGTGCCAGCAGCTCCCCGGGACGGCCCTGGGGGGAGCTGTTTTTT.

This clonotype was counted at least ten times. The chain combines TRBV12-3 or TRBV12-4 with TRBJ1-2, with D maybe TRBD1 (6 bases). V was shortened by 3 bases and J by 8 bases, with 16 bases between the two germline ends. This CDR3 is built from 14 residues. CDR3 bases: TGTGCCAGCAGTTTCGGGGGCGCGGTGGTAGGCTACACCTTC. This sequence encodes CASSFGGAVVGYTF.

The J gene is TRBJ2-3, the V gene TRBV7-8, with 7 bases lining up with TRBD2. The germline V gene has CDR1 SGHVS and CDR2 FQNEAQ. Germline trimming cut 2 bases from V and 5 bases from J; bases unmatched to any gene: 4. The CDR3 is 14 amino acids. CDR3 protein: CASSLWRELDTQYF. CDR3 nucleotides: TGTGCCAGCAGCTTATGGCGGGAGTTAGATACGCAGTATTTT.

V is TRBV5-4 and J is TRBJ2-5; either TRBD1 or TRBD2 may supply D (5 bases each). Germline CDR1 reads SGHNT; CDR2 reads YYREEE (reference sequence). The CDR3 is 15 residues long. The V end was cut by 4 bases, the J end by 1 base, with 14 bases between. The CDR3, as DNA: TGTGCCAGCAGCCAAACCCCAGGGACCCAAGAGACCCAGTACTTC. Translation: CASSQTPGTQETQYF.